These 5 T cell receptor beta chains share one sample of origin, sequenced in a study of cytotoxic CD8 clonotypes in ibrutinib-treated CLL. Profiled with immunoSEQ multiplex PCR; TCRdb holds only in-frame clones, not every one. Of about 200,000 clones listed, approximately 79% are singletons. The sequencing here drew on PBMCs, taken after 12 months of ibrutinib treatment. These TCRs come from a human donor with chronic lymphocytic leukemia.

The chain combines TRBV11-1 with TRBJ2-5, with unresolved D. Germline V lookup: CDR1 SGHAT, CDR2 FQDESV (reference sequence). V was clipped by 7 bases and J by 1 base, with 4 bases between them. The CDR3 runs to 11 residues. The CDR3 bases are TGTGCCAGCAAGGCCCAAGAGACCCAGTACTTC. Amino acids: CASKAQETQYF.

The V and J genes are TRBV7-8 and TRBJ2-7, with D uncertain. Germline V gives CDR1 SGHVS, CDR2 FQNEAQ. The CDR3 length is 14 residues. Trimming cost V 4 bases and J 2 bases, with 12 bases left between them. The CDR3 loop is CASSSLQMPYEQYF. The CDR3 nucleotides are TGTGCCAGCAGCTCGCTCCAGATGCCCTACGAGCAGTACTTC.

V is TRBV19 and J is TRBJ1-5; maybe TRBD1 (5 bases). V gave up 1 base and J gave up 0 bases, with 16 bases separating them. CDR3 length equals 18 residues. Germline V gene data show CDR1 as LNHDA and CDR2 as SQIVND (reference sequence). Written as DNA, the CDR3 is TGTGCCAGTAGTATAGTAGGGGTTGGCATAAATAGCAATCAGCCCCAGCATTTT. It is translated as CASSIVGVGINSNQPQHF. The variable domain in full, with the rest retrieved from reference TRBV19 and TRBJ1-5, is DGGITQSPKYLFRKEGQNVTLSCEQNLNHDAMYWYRQDPGQGLRLIYYSQIVNDFQKGDIAEGYSVSREKKESFPLTVTSAQKNPTAFYLCASSIVGVGINSNQPQHFGDGTRLSIL.

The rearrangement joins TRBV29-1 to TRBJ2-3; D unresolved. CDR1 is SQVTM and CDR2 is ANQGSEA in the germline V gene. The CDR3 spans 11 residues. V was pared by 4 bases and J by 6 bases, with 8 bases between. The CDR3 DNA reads TGCAGCGTTGGAAGCCGGGATACGCAGTATTTT. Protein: CSVGSRDTQYF.

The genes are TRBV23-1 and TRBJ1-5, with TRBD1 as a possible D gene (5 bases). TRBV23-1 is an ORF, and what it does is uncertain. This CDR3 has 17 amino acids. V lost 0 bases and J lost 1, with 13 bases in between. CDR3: CASSQSRGTPSNQPQHF. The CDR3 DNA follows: TGCGCCAGCAGTCAATCTAGGGGAACACCGAGCAATCAGCCCCAGCATTTT.